The rows below give T cell receptor beta chains drawn from one sample of a study of cytomegalovirus exposure and HLA in healthy donors. Sequencing used immunoSEQ multiplex PCR; TCRdb keeps in-frame clones, though not all of them. The sample has about 94,000 clones, roughly 80% seen once. Sequencing was performed on PBMCs. The receptors come from a human donor in good health. Each CDR3 is given with its conserved first and last residue. The D gene is left open where the match is weak. Not all rows give a size; the values are once, few, many and, for expanded clones, a class.

TRBJ1-4,TRBV4-3,TRBD1,once,CASSQVDRGEKLFF,TGCGCCAGCAGCCAAGTGGACAGGGGTGAAAAACTGTTTTTT
TRBJ2-2,TRBV29-1,TRBD2,NA,CSGRTSGSYTGELFF,TGCAGCGGAAGGACTAGCGGGAGCTACACCGGGGAGCTGTTTTTT
TRBJ2-5,TRBV10-3,NA,once,CAISESEETQYF,TGTGCCATCAGTGAGTCCGAGGAGACCCAGTACTTC
TRBJ2-3,TRBV19,NA,NA,CASGQDTQYF,TGTGCCAGTGGACAAGATACGCAGTATTTT
TRBJ2-7,TRBV7-9,NA,NA,CASSLGGEGRSYEQYF,TGTGCCAGCAGCTTAGGGGGTGAGGGGAGGTCCTACGAGCAGTACTTC
TRBJ1-2,TRBV28,NA,NA,CASSFGTPLYGYTF,TGTGCCAGCAGTTTTGGGACACCCCTTTATGGCTACACCTTC
TRBJ1-1,TRBV28,NA,few,CASSFSGRNTEAFF,TGTGCCAGCAGTTTTTCGGGGAGGAACACTGAAGCTTTCTTT
TRBJ2-1,TRBV5-1,TRBD1,NA,CASSSDRGRRDEQFF,TGCGCCAGCAGCTCGGACAGGGGGCGCCGGGATGAGCAGTTCTTC
TRBJ1-6,TRBV18,TRBD1,NA,CASSPTATGNSPLHF,TGTGCCAGCTCACCCACAGCGACAGGGAATTCACCCCTCCACTTT
TRBJ2-1,TRBV19,NA,NA,CASSIGLDYNEQFF,TGTGCCAGTAGTATAGGCCTAGACTACAATGAGCAGTTCTTC
TRBJ2-2,TRBV19,TRBD2,once,CASSIGSGGHTGELFF,TGTGCCAGTAGTATAGGAAGCGGGGGGCACACCGGGGAGCTGTTTTTT
TRBJ1-1,TRBV28,NA,NA,CASRGAGPRDTEAFF,TGTGCCAGCAGGGGGGCGGGCCCCCGAGACACTGAAGCTTTCTTT
TRBJ2-1,TRBV11-2,NA,NA,CASRWGDWVEQFF,TGTGCCAGCAGGTGGGGGGATTGGGTTGAGCAGTTCTTC
TRBJ2-5,TRBV6-1,TRBD2,NA,CASRRAGEETQYF,TGTGCCAGCAGACGGGCGGGAGAAGAGACCCAGTACTTC